Below, 27 T cell receptor beta chains from the same sample are listed, as sequenced in a study of glioma-infiltrating T cells. The iRepertoire nested amplicon-rescue multiplex PCR amplified TCR alpha and beta CDR3s from RNA. Each CDR3 protein gets one entry after TCRdb re-called the multiplex PCR reads with MiXCR. This sample has some 85,000 distinct CDR3 sequences, with approximately 22% found just once. The specimen sequenced was glioma tissue, nonneoplastic brain tissue, or PBMCs (not recorded which). The receptors were gathered from a human donor with low-grade glioma or glioblastoma, undergoing nonglioma brain surgery, or in good health (not recorded which).

Of note for this clonotype: One junction end disagrees with the germline gene, perhaps due to a read error. V usage is TRBV12-3 or TRBV12-4 and J usage is TRBJ1-1; weak D call: TRBD1 (6 bases). The length of the CDR3 is 12 residues. The CDR3: CASSFGGTETFF. CDR3 in DNA: TGTGCCAGCAGTTTTGGGGGCACTGAAACTTTCTTT.

As for this clonotype: An end of the junction does not agree with germline; a read error may underlie this. This chain connects TRBV10-2 to TRBJ2-7; possibly TRBD2 for D (6 bases). CDR1 and CDR2 (germline): WSHSY, SAAADI. The CDR3 spans 12 residues. The CDR3 loop reads CAAGLDTYEQYF. Written as DNA, the CDR3 is TGTGCCGCGGGACTGGACACCTACGAGCAGTACTTC.

The CDR3 DNA reads as TGTGCCAGCAGTTACTCGAAACAGGGGGCGACCTATGAGCAGTTCTTC. Its translation: CASSYSKQGATYEQFF. This chain joins TRBV6-6 and TRBJ2-1; 9 nucleotides align to TRBD1. The CDR3 is made up of 16 amino acids. The germline CDR1 and CDR2 sequences are MNHNY and SVGAGI (reference sequence). J lost 8 bases, V lost 0 bases, and 8 bases had no gene match.

V is TRBV12-3 or TRBV12-4 and J is TRBJ1-5; D gene ambiguous. Trimming shortened V by 2 bases and J by 4 bases, and 6 bases separated the two germline ends. The CDR3 has 13 amino acids. This chain's CDR3 is CASSLLRNQPQHF. The CDR3 nucleotides read TGTGCCAGCAGTTTATTGCGGAATCAGCCCCAGCATTTT.

There are many counts of this clonotype. The chain carries TRBV28 and TRBJ1-1; D unclear. This CDR3 is 13 amino acids long. Deletions cut 6 bases from V and 4 bases from J, with 12 bases between. Germline CDR1 MDHEN, CDR2 SYDVKM. CDR3 coding DNA: TGTGCCAGCAGCCCACGGGAAAGCACTGAAGCTTTCTTT. Encoded protein: CASSPRESTEAFF.

This clonotype appeared many times. The rearrangement joins TRBV6-1 to TRBJ1-5; perhaps TRBD1 as D (6 bases). Deletions cut 4 bases from V and 1 base from J, with 17 bases between. Per the germline V gene, CDR1 is MNHNS and CDR2 is SASEGT. The CDR3 has 17 amino acids. This CDR3 reads CASSALPGRGSNQPQHF. The CDR3, as DNA: TGTGCCAGCAGTGCTTTGCCAGGGAGGGGGAGCAATCAGCCCCAGCATTTT.

This clonotype was counted ten times or more. V gene TRBV20-1 combines with J gene TRBJ2-7; D perhaps matches TRBD2 (6 bases). The CDR3 sequence is 14 residues long. Germline V lookup: CDR1 DFQATT, CDR2 SNEGSKA (reference sequence). Trimming took 3 bases from V and 0 from J, leaving 12 bases between them. The CDR3 nucleotides read TGCAGTGCTAGTAGGGCGGGGAGCTCCTACGAGCAGTACTTC. Protein sequence: CSASRAGSSYEQYF.

This clonotype was seen at least ten times. The rearrangement uses TRBV11-2 and TRBJ1-1; D unresolved. This CDR3 contains 10 residues. The germline CDR1 and CDR2 sequences are SGHAT and FQNNGV. V was trimmed by 1 base and J by 10 bases, leaving 4 bases between them. CDR3 DNA sequence: TGTGCCAGCAGCTTAGTCGGAGCTTTCTTT. Amino acid sequence: CASSLVGAFF.

Ten or more counts support this clonotype. Being one base from a much bigger clone, this may be a read error. No conserved phenylalanine or tryptophan is present at the end of the CDR3, so a read error is the likely explanation. The rearrangement joins TRBV20-1 to TRBJ1-2; no definite D call. There are 14 residues in the CDR3. Germline V lookup: CDR1 DFQATT, CDR2 SNEGSKA (reference sequence). V was pared by 1 base and J by 4 bases, with 13 bases between. In DNA form, the CDR3 reads TGCAGTGCTAGAGTGGACTCGCTGGGCTATGGCTACACCTCC. This codes for CSARVDSLGYGYTS.

This clonotype was detected only once. The chain combines TRBV11-2 with TRBJ2-5; D gene ambiguous. CDR3 length: 14 amino acids. Per germline, CDR1 SGHAT and CDR2 FQNNGV. V shed 5 bases and J shed 1 base, with 11 bases lying between them. CDR3 in amino acids: CASSPSRPQETQYF. The DNA for the CDR3 is TGTGCCAGCAGCCCCAGTAGGCCCCAAGAGACCCAGTACTTC.

The CDR3 DNA reads TGCGCCAGCAGCCCGGGGGGGGCTAATGAGCAGTTCTTC. It encodes CASSPGGANEQFF. The chain couples TRBV10-1 to TRBJ2-1, with TRBD2 matching over 8 bases. CDR1 is WNHNN, CDR2 SYGVQD, per germline (reference sequence). The V and J ends lost 6 bases and 7 bases, in that order; junction bases with no gene match: 5. The CDR3 loop spans 13 amino acids.

The sample holds many counts of this clonotype. The rearrangement links TRBV6-6 to TRBJ1-3, with TRBD1 matching over 7 bases. The germline V gene encodes CDR1 MNHNY and CDR2 SVGAGI (reference sequence). V lost 2 bases to trimming and J lost 4 bases; unmatched junction nucleotides: 5. This CDR3 has 15 amino acids. CDR3 amino acids: CASSYQGQRGNTIYF. Here the CDR3 DNA reads TGTGCCAGCAGTTACCAGGGACAGAGAGGAAACACCATATATTTT.

This clonotype has a count of ten or more. This chain joins TRBV25-1 and TRBJ2-1; D is undetermined. Trimming pared 2 bases from V and 6 bases from J, leaving 11 bases between. Germline CDR1 MGHDK, CDR2 SYGVNS. The CDR3 has 14 residues. Here the CDR3 DNA reads TGTGCCAGCAGTGAACACGGGTTTGGCAATGAGCAGTTCTTC. Encoded protein: CASSEHGFGNEQFF.

This clonotype occurred many times. The chain couples TRBV4-1 to TRBJ1-3; 7 nucleotides agree with TRBD1. V was pared by 5 bases and J by 2 bases, with 3 bases of the junction left unmatched. CDR3 length equals 14 residues. Per the germline V gene, CDR1 is MGHRA and CDR2 is YSYEKL. CDR3: CASSDRDTGNTIYF. The DNA of the CDR3 is TGCGCCAGCAGCGACAGGGATACTGGAAACACCATATATTTT.

There are a few counts of this clonotype. This CDR3 is CASGLTAGQYSNQPQHF. CDR3 bases: TGTGCTAGTGGTTTGACCGCTGGACAGTATAGCAATCAGCCCCAGCATTTT. The chain has TRBV12-5 and TRBJ1-5, with a tentative D call TRBD1 (6 bases). With 2 bases removed from V and 0 bases from J, the gap between germline ends came to 14 bases. This CDR3 has 17 amino acids. The germline CDR1 and CDR2 sequences are LGHNT and FRNRAP.

This clonotype was seen repeatedly, ten times or more. The chain links TRBV6-1 to TRBJ2-1, with 7 bases aligning to TRBD2. This CDR3 is 15 amino acids long. The V and J ends lost 5 bases and 3 bases, in that order; junction bases with no gene match: 7. Germline lookup yields CDR1 MNHNS and CDR2 SASEGT. CDR3 protein: CASSYRGDVYNEQFF. CDR3 DNA: TGTGCCAGCAGTTACCGGGGGGATGTCTACAATGAGCAGTTCTTC.

This clonotype has ten or more counts. V and J are TRBV11-2 and TRBJ2-1; D is perhaps TRBD2 (6 bases). The CDR3 has 15 residues. Germline CDR1 SGHAT, CDR2 FQNNGV. V lost 5 bases and J lost 0, with 11 bases in between. The CDR3 nucleotides read TGTGCCAGCAGCATAGGGACTCCCTCCTACAATGAGCAGTTCTTC. Residues: CASSIGTPSYNEQFF.

This clonotype was counted between two and nine times. CDR3 nucleotides: TGTGCCAGCAGCGCCCATCCCTACAATGAGCAGTTCTTC. Protein product: CASSAHPYNEQFF. The chain links TRBV11-2 to TRBJ2-1; D is unresolved. Trimming shortened V by 5 bases and J by 2 bases, and 7 bases separated the two germline ends. The CDR3 is 13 residues long. CDR1 SGHAT and CDR2 FQNNGV come from the germline V gene.

This clonotype was counted between two and nine times. The rearrangement uses TRBV10-2 and TRBJ1-2; D is ambiguous. The CDR3 length is 12 residues. Per the germline V gene, CDR1 is WSHSY and CDR2 is SAAADI. V gave up 0 bases and J gave up 3 bases, with 2 bases separating them. CDR3 DNA: TGCGCCAGCAGTGAGTCGGACTATGGCTACACCTTC. Translated, it gives CASSESDYGYTF.

Ten or more counts support this clonotype. The chain employs TRBV4-1 and TRBJ1-5; no firm D call. The CDR3 spans 15 residues. Germline assignment: CDR1 MGHRA and CDR2 YSYEKL. V lost 2 bases, J lost 4 bases, and 12 bases lay in between. This CDR3 is CASSQMAGSNQPQHF. The DNA for the CDR3 is TGCGCCAGCAGCCAAATGGCCGGGAGTAATCAGCCCCAGCATTTT.

Of note for this clonotype: One base away lies a much larger clone, so this may be a sequencing read error. This chain joins TRBV5-4 and TRBJ2-5; 9 nucleotides line up with TRBD2. The CDR3 is made up of 15 amino acids. The germline V gene encodes CDR1 SGHNT and CDR2 YYREEE (reference sequence). The trim removed 4 bases at V and 1 base at J, leaving 5 bases unmatched. CDR3 in amino acids: CASSLGTSSQETQYF. Written as DNA, the CDR3 is TGTGCCAGCAGCCTGGGGACTAGCAGCCAAGAGACCCAGTACTTC. The complete variable domain, with remaining parts taken from reference TRBV5-4 and TRBJ2-5, reads ETGVTQSPTHLIKTRGQQVTLRCSSQSGHNTVSWYQQALGQGPQFIFQYYREEENGRGNFPPRFSGLQFPNYSSELNVNALELDDSALYLCASSLGTSSQETQYFGPGTRLLVL.

This clonotype was seen at least ten times. CDR3 nucleotides: TGTGCCAGCAGTTACGGCATGAACACTGAAGCTTTCTTT. Encoded protein: CASSYGMNTEAFF. J is TRBJ1-1 and V is TRBV6-6; D is unresolved. The CDR3 extends over 13 amino acids. CDR1 is MNHNY, CDR2 SVGAGI, per germline (reference sequence). Between the trimmed V and J ends, which lost 2 bases and 0 bases, there was a span of 4 bases.

In its sample, this clonotype was seen many times. The rearrangement links TRBV10-3 to TRBJ2-3, with D perhaps TRBD1 (6 bases). This CDR3 contains 13 residues. Germline loops: CDR1 ENHRY, CDR2 SYGVKD. V was shortened by 6 bases and J by 3 bases, with 10 bases between the two germline ends. The CDR3: CAISARGTDTQYF. CDR3 bases: TGTGCCATCAGCGCCAGGGGTACAGATACGCAGTATTTT.

V usage is TRBV19 and J usage is TRBJ1-4, with 7 positions matching TRBD1. The CDR3 extends over 13 amino acids. V lost 10 bases, J lost 8 bases, and 10 bases stayed unmatched. Germline V gene data show CDR1 as LNHDA and CDR2 as SQIVND (reference sequence). CDR3 residues: CATRQGSSEKLFF. The CDR3 DNA reads TGTGCCACCAGACAGGGTTCCTCCGAAAAACTGTTTTTT.

This clonotype has at least ten counts. This sequence joins TRBV7-2 and TRBJ1-3, with unresolved D. V shed 2 bases and J shed 4 bases, with 15 bases lying between them. The CDR3 contains 16 residues. Germline lookup yields CDR1 SGHTA and CDR2 FQGNSA. CDR3 loop: CASSLSIPQAGNTIYF. The DNA of the CDR3 is TGTGCCAGCAGCTTATCGATCCCCCAGGCGGGAAACACCATATATTTT.

The chain employs TRBV4-1 and TRBJ2-2; D may be TRBD1 (6 bases). This CDR3 spans 15 amino acids. Per germline, CDR1 MGHRA and CDR2 YSYEKL. V lost 3 bases and J 1 base, leaving 9 bases between the germline ends. The CDR3 DNA is TGCGCCAGCAGCCATGGACAGATGAACACCGGGGAGCTGTTTTTT. Protein sequence: CASSHGQMNTGELFF.

This chain links TRBV7-9 with TRBJ2-7; D might be TRBD2 (6 bases). Germline CDR1 SEHNR, CDR2 FQNEAQ (reference sequence). This CDR3 contains 15 residues. The V end lost 5 bases, the J end lost 6 bases, and 20 bases lay between the germline ends. The CDR3 is CASSPRLGPTLEQYF. The CDR3 DNA is TGTGCCAGCAGCCCTCGACTAGGGCCCACCCTCGAGCAGTACTTC.